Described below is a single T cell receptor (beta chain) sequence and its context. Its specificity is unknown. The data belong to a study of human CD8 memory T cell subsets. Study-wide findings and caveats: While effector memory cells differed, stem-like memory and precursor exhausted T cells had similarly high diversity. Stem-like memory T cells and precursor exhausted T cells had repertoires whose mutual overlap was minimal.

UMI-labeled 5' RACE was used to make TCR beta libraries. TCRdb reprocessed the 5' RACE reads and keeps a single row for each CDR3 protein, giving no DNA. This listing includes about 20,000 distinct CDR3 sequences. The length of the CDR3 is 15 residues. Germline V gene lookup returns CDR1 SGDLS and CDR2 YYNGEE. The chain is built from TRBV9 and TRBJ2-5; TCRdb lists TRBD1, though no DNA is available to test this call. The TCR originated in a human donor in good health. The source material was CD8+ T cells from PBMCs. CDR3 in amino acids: CASSFGRGQEETQYF.